These 27 T cell receptor beta chains came from one sample sequenced in a study of CD8 T cells in ankylosing spondylitis. Study-wide points: In ankylosing spondylitis blood, a motif of seven or eight highly homologous TCR beta variants appeared characteristic.

For these receptors, no antigen is known. A single record per CDR3 protein comes from TCRdb applying MiXCR to the 5' RACE reads. The profile shows about 480,000 distinct CDR3 sequences, roughly 15% of them singletons. The sample was blood, either unsorted or a sorted T cell fraction (not recorded which). All receptors derive from a male donor with ankylosing spondylitis.

This clonotype was found a few times. This chain uses TRBV6-5 with TRBJ2-2, with a weak D call TRBD2 (6 bases). Germline V gene sequence: CDR1 MNHEY, CDR2 SVGAGI. The V end was cut by 2 bases, the J end by 6 bases, with 13 bases between. This CDR3 comprises 15 residues. For the CDR3, the DNA is TGTGCCAGCAGTTACGGCCTAGGAGGGTCCGGGGAGCTGTTTTTT. It specifies CASSYGLGGSGELFF.

This chain uses TRBV20-1 with TRBJ2-1; D call uncertain. The CDR3 is 12 residues long. Germline V gene sequence: CDR1 DFQATT, CDR2 SNEGSKA (reference sequence). Trimming stripped 6 bases from V and 9 bases from J, with 15 bases between. DNA for the CDR3: TGCAGTGCCCTAAAACTTGAGGTTGAGCAGTTCTTC. Translating gives CSALKLEVEQFF.

The chain couples TRBV28 to TRBJ2-3, with 7 bases matching TRBD2. Germline V lookup: CDR1 MDHEN, CDR2 SYDVKM. The J segment lost 0 bases and the V segment lost 0 bases, leaving 9 bases of the junction unmatched. The CDR3 is 18 residues long. CDR3 nucleotide sequence: TGTGCCAGCAGTTTATGGGGGGTCTCTAGCGGAAGCACAGATACGCAGTATTTT. Amino acids: CASSLWGVSSGSTDTQYF.

The chain links TRBV9 to TRBJ2-3; 10 bases line up with TRBD2. This CDR3 has 16 amino acids. Germline CDR1 and CDR2: SGDLS and YYNGEE. With V trimmed by 1 base and J by 6 bases, 8 bases remained unmatched. CDR3 loop: CASSVLGTSVVDTQYF. Here the CDR3 DNA reads TGTGCCAGCAGCGTACTAGGGACTAGCGTTGTTGATACGCAGTATTTT.

This clonotype was counted many times. Compared with germline, one end of the junction differs, possibly owing to a read error. This sequence joins TRBV5-1 and TRBJ2-1; D may be TRBD2 (6 bases). Germline loops: CDR1 SGHRS, CDR2 YFSETQ. The CDR3 contains 15 residues. CDR3 in amino acids: CASRLEGGPYNEQFF. The CDR3 nucleotides read TGCGCCAGCAGATTGGAGGGTGGACCCTACAATGAGCAGTTCTTC.

The gene calls are TRBV14 and TRBJ1-1; no reliable D call. The CDR3 is made up of 13 amino acids. V lost 0 bases and J 0 bases, leaving 2 bases between the germline ends. Germline-derived CDR1 and CDR2 are SGHDN and FVKESK. The CDR3 nucleotides read TGTGCCAGCAGCCAAGAACTGAACACTGAAGCTTTCTTT. Residues: CASSQELNTEAFF.

The V gene is TRBV5-5, the J gene TRBJ2-7; the D is unclear. This CDR3 comprises 14 residues. Germline lookup yields CDR1 SGHKS and CDR2 YYEKEE (reference sequence). The V end lost 1 base, the J end lost 6 bases, and 14 bases lay between the germline ends. The CDR3 loop reads CASSLNLFPGEQYF. CDR3 nucleotides: TGTGCCAGCAGCTTGAACCTATTTCCAGGCGAGCAGTACTTC.

A few counts support this clonotype. The rearrangement joins TRBV6-1 to TRBJ1-5; D gene uncertain. V was clipped by 6 bases and J by 4 bases, with 10 bases between them. The CDR3 length is 13 residues. CDR1 is MNHNS and CDR2 is SASEGT in the germline V gene. CDR3 sequence: CASRLDGNQPQHF. The CDR3 bases are TGTGCCAGCAGGCTAGACGGGAATCAGCCCCAGCATTTT.

This clonotype was recorded a few times. The chain combines TRBV29-1 with TRBJ1-1, with D unclear. Germline V lookup: CDR1 SQVTM, CDR2 ANQGSEA. Trimming took off 6 bases at V and 6 bases at J, with 11 bases between the two ends. CDR3 length: 11 amino acids. In DNA, the CDR3 is TGCAGCGTGGAAAGGGTGGCTGAAGCTTTCTTT. Translation: CSVERVAEAFF.

The CDR3 DNA is TGCGCCAGCAGCCAATCGCTAGCGGCTACCTACGAGCAGTACTTC. This encodes CASSQSLAATYEQYF. V gene TRBV4-1 combines with J gene TRBJ2-7, with 7 bases fitting TRBD2. The CDR3 covers 15 residues. V shed 2 bases and J 2 bases; nucleotides not matched to a gene: 6. CDR1 is MGHRA, CDR2 YSYEKL, per germline.

This clonotype was seen repeatedly, ten times or more. The chain links TRBV12-3 or TRBV12-4 to TRBJ1-5; TRBD1 might be the D (5 bases). V shed 0 bases and J shed 1 base, with 7 bases lying between them. The CDR3 runs to 15 residues. The CDR3 region is CASSLAAGSNQPQHF. The CDR3 region has the DNA TGTGCCAGCAGTTTAGCAGCAGGGAGCAATCAGCCCCAGCATTTT.

The chain couples TRBV27 to TRBJ1-5, with D uncertain. Trimming stripped 8 bases from V and 4 bases from J, with 18 bases between. The CDR3 sequence is 15 residues long. Germline V lookup: CDR1 MNHEY, CDR2 SMNVEV (reference sequence). CDR3 sequence (DNA): TGTGCCAGCCGACTAGGAGGGAGTGAAAATCAGCCCCAGCATTTT. Protein: CASRLGGSENQPQHF.

This clonotype was detected a few times. CDR3 in DNA: TGTGCCAGCAGCTTAGGGGTGGACACCGCAAAGCTGTTTTTT. Translated: CASSLGVDTAKLFF. The V call is TRBV11-2, the J call TRBJ2-2, with D perhaps TRBD1 (5 bases). Trimming stripped 1 base from V and 12 bases from J, with 15 bases between. CDR3 length: 14 amino acids. Germline V gene lookup returns CDR1 SGHAT and CDR2 FQNNGV.

The V gene is TRBV28, the J gene TRBJ1-1; D is unclear. Germline lookup yields CDR1 MDHEN and CDR2 SYDVKM. V lost 7 bases to trimming and J lost 0 bases, with 15 bases between them. The CDR3 loop spans 15 amino acids. The CDR3 DNA is TGTGCCAGCACAACCCCGCTCGAGGTGAACACTGAAGCTTTCTTT. Residues: CASTTPLEVNTEAFF.

The rearrangement uses TRBV28 and TRBJ2-7; unclear D gene. This CDR3 is built from 13 residues. Between the trimmed V and J ends, which lost 5 bases and 2 bases, there was a span of 10 bases. Germline loops: CDR1 MDHEN, CDR2 SYDVKM. The DNA for the CDR3 is TGTGCCAGCAGTCCCCCTCAAACCTACGAGCAGTACTTC. Amino acid sequence: CASSPPQTYEQYF.

The sample holds many counts of this clonotype. CDR3 protein: CSVIPSGGSYEQYF. DNA of the CDR3: TGCAGCGTTATCCCCAGCGGGGGATCCTACGAGCAGTACTTC. The rearrangement links TRBV29-1 to TRBJ2-7; 8 positions match TRBD2. Germline-derived CDR1 and CDR2 are SQVTM and ANQGSEA. The CDR3 is made up of 14 amino acids. After removal of 5 bases from V and 1 base from J, the junction contained 7 bases not matched to a gene.

This chain connects TRBV4-2 to TRBJ2-5; 7 bases agree with TRBD2. V gave up 2 bases and J gave up 4 bases; unmatched junction bases: 7. The CDR3 has 15 amino acids. CDR1 and CDR2 (germline): LGHNA, YNFKEQ. In nucleotides, the CDR3 is TGTGCCAGCAGCCAATTCCGGGGGGTGTCAGAGACCCAGTACTTC. Residues: CASSQFRGVSETQYF.

DNA for the CDR3: TGCAGTGCCAAACAACCAGGCACTGAAGCTTTCTTT. Translating it yields CSAKQPGTEAFF. The gene calls are TRBV20-1 and TRBJ1-1; no clear D gene. This CDR3 spans 12 amino acids. The germline V and J ends were trimmed by 6 bases and 4 bases, with 12 bases remaining between them. Germline V lookup: CDR1 DFQATT, CDR2 SNEGSKA (reference sequence).

This clonotype was picked up many times. The rearrangement joins TRBV7-9 to TRBJ2-1; D is unresolved. Trimming stripped 1 base from V and 6 bases from J, with 4 bases between. CDR3 length: 12 residues. Germline loops: CDR1 SEHNR, CDR2 FQNEAQ (reference sequence). CDR3 sequence reads: CASSLVVNEQFF. CDR3 DNA sequence: TGTGCCAGCAGCTTAGTTGTCAATGAGCAGTTCTTC.

This sequence joins TRBV10-3 and TRBJ2-7; 9 nucleotides agree with TRBD1. CDR1 is ENHRY, CDR2 SYGVKD, per germline. The length of the CDR3 is 17 residues. Trimming removed 6 bases from V and 2 bases from J; junction bases left unmatched: 14. The CDR3 loop reads CAISRDRAPTTTYEQYF. The DNA of the CDR3 is TGTGCCATCAGCCGGGACAGGGCGCCAACCACCACCTACGAGCAGTACTTC.

This clonotype came up a few times. The J gene is TRBJ2-3, the V gene TRBV5-6; TRBD2 aligns across 8 bases. CDR1 and CDR2 (germline): SGHDT, YYEEEE. V shed 1 base and J 5 bases; nucleotides not matched to a gene: 12. There are 17 residues in the CDR3. In DNA, the CDR3 is TGTGCCAGCAGCTTGTTGACGGGAGGGTCCATGAGAGATACGCAGTATTTT. Its protein is CASSLLTGGSMRDTQYF.

V usage is TRBV29-1 and J usage is TRBJ2-3; no reliable D call. CDR3 length: 15 residues. V shed 2 bases and J shed 8 bases, with 20 bases lying between them. Germline-derived CDR1 and CDR2 are SQVTM and ANQGSEA. Here the CDR3 DNA reads TGCAGCGTTGAAAATCCGGGTTTCGGACGTGGTACGCAGTATTTT. Amino acid sequence: CSVENPGFGRGTQYF.

This clonotype was seen ten or more times. The J gene is TRBJ2-3, the V gene TRBV12-3 or TRBV12-4; 7 bases line up with TRBD2. V lost 6 bases and J lost 0; bases outside the gene matches: 6. The CDR3 runs to 15 residues. CDR3 sequence: CASSRSGSSTDTQYF. The CDR3 DNA sequence: TGTGCCAGCAGCCGTAGCGGGTCGAGCACAGATACGCAGTATTTT.

CDR3 DNA sequence: TGTGCCAGCAGTTTCTCATTGACAGGGGGCTTTTACGAGCAGTACTTC. It specifies CASSFSLTGGFYEQYF. The rearrangement uses TRBV27 and TRBJ2-7; 10 nucleotides align to TRBD1. CDR3 length: 16 residues. With V trimmed by 3 bases and J by 4 bases, 9 bases remained unmatched. Germline values: CDR1 MNHEY, CDR2 SMNVEV (reference sequence).

This clonotype was found a few times. The genes are TRBV5-1 and TRBJ1-1; D might be TRBD1 (6 bases). CDR3 length: 15 residues. Germline values: CDR1 SGHRS, CDR2 YFSETQ. The V end was cut by 4 bases, the J end by 2 bases, with 15 bases between. The CDR3: CASSLDTQGNTEAFF. The DNA for the CDR3 is TGCGCCAGCAGCCTCGATACACAGGGAAACACTGAAGCTTTCTTT.

There are many counts of this clonotype. This sequence joins TRBV7-2 and TRBJ2-1; possible D gene TRBD2, 6 bases. In germline, CDR1 is SGHTA, CDR2 FQGNSA. The CDR3 has 16 residues. With 6 bases removed from V and 0 bases from J, the gap between germline ends came to 15 bases. CDR3 loop: CASSQRGGNSYNEQFF. The CDR3 DNA is TGTGCCAGCAGTCAACGAGGCGGGAACTCCTACAATGAGCAGTTCTTC.

This chain links TRBV6-2 or TRBV6-3 with TRBJ2-7; maybe TRBD1 (6 bases). Trimming cost V 2 bases and J 4 bases, with 9 bases left between them. The CDR3 has 13 residues. CDR1 is MNHEY, CDR2 SVGEGT, per germline. CDR3 loop: CASSYKQGYEQYF. The CDR3 coding sequence is TGTGCCAGCAGTTACAAACAGGGTTACGAGCAGTACTTC.